The 29 T cell receptor beta chains presented below share a single source sample, sequenced in a study of blood T cell repertoires in COVID-19. The data were produced by immunoSEQ multiplex PCR, yet TCRdb's version contains in-frame clones alone and is incomplete. This table has approximately 200,000 clones, 75% to 85% appearing once. The sequencing sample was made of PBMCs or T cells enriched from blood (not recorded which). The receptors come from a man in his forties or fifties who had recovered from COVID-19.

J is TRBJ1-1 and V is TRBV5-1, with no clear D. The CDR3 sequence is 15 residues long. In germline, CDR1 is SGHRS, CDR2 YFSETQ. V gave up 1 base and J gave up 3 bases, with 13 bases separating them. DNA of the CDR3: TGCGCCAGCAGCTTGTACGGACTTAGGGACACTGAAGCTTTCTTT. Translating it yields CASSLYGLRDTEAFF.

The chain links TRBV19 to TRBJ1-6; D not certain. The germline V gene has CDR1 LNHDA and CDR2 SQIVND (reference sequence). The CDR3 has 13 residues. Trimming removed 3 bases from V and 8 bases from J, with 8 bases in between. This chain's CDR3 is CASSIVGDSPLHF. The CDR3 nucleotides are TGTGCCAGTAGTATTGTAGGAGATTCACCCCTCCACTTT.

The rearrangement joins TRBV7-2 to TRBJ2-1; no clear D. The V end lost 5 bases, the J end lost 0 bases, and 8 bases lay between the germline ends. The CDR3 is 14 amino acids. The germline V gene encodes CDR1 SGHTA and CDR2 FQGNSA. The CDR3, as DNA: TGTGCCAGCAGCCCCGCCGGCTCCTACAATGAGCAGTTCTTC. It translates to CASSPAGSYNEQFF.

The rearrangement uses TRBV10-1 and TRBJ2-7; TRBD2 might be the D (5 bases). The CDR3 totals 15 residues. Germline CDR1 reads WNHNN; CDR2 reads SYGVQD (reference sequence). The ends were cut back, 0 bases at V and 3 bases at J, with 12 bases in the middle. In nucleotides, the CDR3 is TGCGCCAGCAGTGAGTCCCGCGGGTCGAACTACGAGCAGTACTTC. It is translated as CASSESRGSNYEQYF.

As regards this clone: The identical CDR3 is also encoded by other nucleotide sequences in the sample. The chain couples TRBV18 to TRBJ1-2; TRBD1 agrees at 7 bases. The CDR3 has 13 residues. Trimming removed 2 bases from V and 6 bases from J; junction bases left unmatched: 3. The V gene's germline CDR1 is KGHSH and CDR2 LQKENI. The CDR3 nucleotides are TGTGCCAGCTCACCAGTTCAGGGGGATGGCTACACCTTC. Residues: CASSPVQGDGYTF.

J is TRBJ1-1 and V is TRBV4-1; D is undetermined. This CDR3 comprises 16 residues. The germline V gene has CDR1 MGHRA and CDR2 YSYEKL. Trimming pared 3 bases from V and 0 bases from J, leaving 14 bases between. CDR3 sequence (DNA): TGCGCCAGCAGCCAGGGTTCGGCCGGGATGAACACTGAAGCTTTCTTT. Protein sequence: CASSQGSAGMNTEAFF.

This chain links TRBV10-3 with TRBJ2-7, with 12 bases matching TRBD1. With 4 bases clipped from V and 6 bases from J, the junction kept 4 bases outside the gene matches. The CDR3 covers 14 residues. Germline loops: CDR1 ENHRY, CDR2 SYGVKD. In nucleotides, the CDR3 is TGTGCCATCAGTGGGGACAGGGGGCGCGGCGAGCAGTACTTC. This encodes CAISGDRGRGEQYF.

The J gene is TRBJ2-3, the V gene TRBV5-1; 12 bases are shared with TRBD2. The germline gives CDR1 SGHRS, CDR2 YFSETQ. The CDR3 totals 14 residues. With V trimmed by 4 bases and J by 6 bases, 3 bases remained unmatched. The DNA of the CDR3 is TGCGCCAGCAGCCAGGGGACTAGCGGGGATACGCAGTATTTT. Its protein product is CASSQGTSGDTQYF.

The chain is built from TRBV5-1 and TRBJ2-1; tentatively, D is TRBD2 (6 bases). The CDR3 is made up of 12 amino acids. Between the trimmed V and J ends, which lost 5 bases and 5 bases, there was a span of 8 bases. Per the germline V gene, CDR1 is SGHRS and CDR2 is YFSETQ. The CDR3 sequence: CASRWTNNEQFF. The DNA for the CDR3 is TGCGCCAGCAGATGGACTAACAATGAGCAGTTCTTC.

This clone showed up many times. The chain carries TRBV7-8 and TRBJ1-6, with 8 nucleotides matching TRBD1. The CDR3 consists of 16 residues. Germline assignment: CDR1 SGHVS and CDR2 FQNEAQ. J was trimmed by 5 bases and V by 3 bases; bases with no gene match: 6. CDR3 nucleotide sequence: TGTGCCAGCAGCTTTCAGGGGGCGTTTGATAATTCACCCCTCCACTTT. It encodes CASSFQGAFDNSPLHF.

The V and J genes are TRBV5-6 and TRBJ1-2; D not certain. V lost 2 bases and J 5 bases, leaving 13 bases between the germline ends. CDR1 and CDR2 (germline): SGHDT, YYEEEE. CDR3 length: 14 amino acids. CDR3 DNA: TGTGCCAGCAGCTTTTTTGGGCCGCCTTATGGCTACACCTTC. This encodes CASSFFGPPYGYTF. Complete variable domain (other parts from reference TRBV5-6 and TRBJ1-2): DAGVTQSPTHLIKTRGQQVTLRCSPKSGHDTVSWYQQALGQGPQFIFQYYEEEERQRGNFPDRFSGHQFPNYSSELNVNALLLGDSALYLCASSFFGPPYGYTFGSGTRLTVV.

This chain connects TRBV2 to TRBJ2-3; 11 bases line up with TRBD2. The junction had 5 bases not matched to a gene; V was cut back by 6 bases and J by 3 bases. This CDR3 is built from 15 residues. CDR1 and CDR2 (germline): SNHLY, FYNNEI. The CDR3: CASSPTSGMTDTQYF. In nucleotides, the CDR3 is TGTGCCAGCAGCCCGACTAGCGGGATGACAGATACGCAGTATTTT.

The J gene is TRBJ2-7, the V gene TRBV11-2, with 8 bases lining up with TRBD2. The CDR3 length is 19 residues. Trimming removed 5 bases from V and 7 bases from J; junction bases left unmatched: 25. Germline V CDR1 and CDR2: SGHAT, FQNNGV. DNA of the CDR3: TGTGCCAGCAGCCCCGCTCCACGCTTTACCGGGACTAGACTGAATGAGCAGTACTTC. The encoded protein is CASSPAPRFTGTRLNEQYF. Full variable domain (rest looked up from reference TRBV11-2 and TRBJ2-7): EAGVAQSPRYKIIEKRQSVAFWCNPISGHATLYWYQQILGQGPKLLIQFQNNGVVDDSQLPKDRFSAERLKGVDSTLKIQPAKLEDSAVYLCASSPAPRFTGTRLNEQYFGPGTRLTVT.

The chain couples TRBV28 to TRBJ1-1, with 12 bases matching TRBD1. CDR1 is MDHEN and CDR2 is SYDVKM in the germline V gene. J gave up 0 bases and V 2 bases, and 7 bases lay outside the gene matches. The CDR3 extends over 18 amino acids. In nucleotides, the CDR3 is TGTGCCAGCAGTTTACAGCCAGGGACAGGGGGCGTGAACACTGAAGCTTTCTTT. Its translation is CASSLQPGTGGVNTEAFF. The complete variable domain, with remaining parts taken from reference TRBV28 and TRBJ1-1, reads DVKVTQSSRYLVKRTGEKVFLECVQDMDHENMFWYRQDPGLGLRLIYFSYDVKMKEKGDIPEGYSVSREKKERFSLILESASTNQTSMYLCASSLQPGTGGVNTEAFFGQGTRLTVV.

The genes are TRBV5-5 and TRBJ2-7, with TRBD1 identical over 7 bases. J was trimmed by 5 bases and V by 0 bases; bases with no gene match: 14. The CDR3 extends over 17 amino acids. Germline-derived CDR1 and CDR2 are SGHKS and YYEKEE (reference sequence). DNA of the CDR3: TGTGCCAGCAGCTTGGGATTGGGAACGGACAGGCGTAACGAGCAGTACGTC. This gives the protein CASSLGLGTDRRNEQYV.

The V and J genes are TRBV19 and TRBJ2-1; 7 nucleotides line up with TRBD1. V was clipped by 5 bases and J by 2 bases; unmatched bases: 6. Germline loops: CDR1 LNHDA, CDR2 SQIVND (reference sequence). The CDR3 loop spans 15 amino acids. CDR3 bases: TGTGCCAGTAGTCCAACCGGGACAGCCTACAATGAGCAGTTCTTC. It encodes CASSPTGTAYNEQFF.

V usage is TRBV28 and J usage is TRBJ2-7; maybe TRBD2 (6 bases). The length of the CDR3 is 14 residues. Germline values: CDR1 MDHEN, CDR2 SYDVKM. The V end lost 3 bases, the J end lost 5 bases, and 14 bases lay between the germline ends. The CDR3, as DNA: TGTGCCAGCAGTTTGATCCAGGGAGGCCACGAGCAGTACTTC. The encoded protein is CASSLIQGGHEQYF.

The chain carries TRBV3-1 (or the pseudogene TRBV3-2) and TRBJ1-5, with D perhaps matching TRBD1 (5 bases). CDR3 length: 13 amino acids. Germline assignment: CDR1 LGHDT and CDR2 YNNKEL (reference sequence). V lost 4 bases and J lost 4, with 8 bases in between. The CDR3 is CASSLTGNQPQHF. DNA of the CDR3: TGTGCCAGCAGCCTTACAGGAAATCAGCCCCAGCATTTT.

The genes are TRBV6-2 or TRBV6-3 and TRBJ2-1; 7 bases line up with TRBD1. With 6 bases clipped from V and 6 bases from J, the junction kept 2 bases outside the gene matches. Germline V gene sequence: CDR1 MNHEY, CDR2 SVGEGT. This CDR3 has 12 residues. CDR3 region: CASSRDSNEQFF. The CDR3 DNA follows: TGTGCCAGCAGCAGGGACAGCAATGAGCAGTTCTTC.

This chain uses TRBV7-9 with TRBJ2-1, with TRBD2 identical over 8 bases. V lost 3 bases and J lost 3; bases outside the gene matches: 7. The CDR3 contains 16 residues. CDR1 and CDR2 (germline): SEHNR, FQNEAQ (reference sequence). The DNA for the CDR3 is TGTGCCAGCAGCTTGCGGCGTCTAGCGGGCTACAATGAGCAGTTCTTC. It specifies CASSLRRLAGYNEQFF.

This clone was picked up one time. This chain links TRBV2 with TRBJ2-2; D unresolved. Germline V lookup: CDR1 SNHLY, CDR2 FYNNEI. This CDR3 comprises 16 residues. Trimming left V 2 bases short and J 1 base short, with 11 bases between. The CDR3 DNA is TGTGCCAGCAGTGAACGTCAGATCCAGAACACCGGGGAGCTGTTTTTT. It specifies CASSERQIQNTGELFF.

The chain uses TRBV9 and TRBJ2-5; TRBD1 matches 7 bases. V shed 2 bases and J 4 bases; nucleotides not matched to a gene: 11. Germline values: CDR1 SGDLS, CDR2 YYNGEE. This CDR3 has 16 amino acids. This chain's CDR3 is CASSVLNTGVGETQYF. The CDR3 DNA sequence: TGTGCCAGCAGCGTTCTTAATACAGGGGTCGGAGAGACCCAGTACTTC.

This clone turned up a few times. The genes are TRBV4-1 and TRBJ1-4, with a weak D call TRBD1 (5 bases). The germline V and J ends were trimmed by 0 bases and 6 bases, with 17 bases remaining between them. This CDR3 contains 17 residues. Germline lookup yields CDR1 MGHRA and CDR2 YSYEKL. The DNA of the CDR3 is TGCGCCAGCAGCCAAGATAAGTGGGGCGGGGGGGATGAAAAACTGTTTTTT. Its protein is CASSQDKWGGGDEKLFF.

The chain couples TRBV5-4 to TRBJ2-7, with D maybe TRBD1 (5 bases). The CDR3 is made up of 13 amino acids. From germline, CDR1 is SGHNT and CDR2 YYREEE (reference sequence). Between the trimmed V and J ends, which lost 4 bases and 1 base, there was a span of 9 bases. CDR3 protein: CASSPQESYEQYF. CDR3 coding DNA: TGTGCCAGCAGCCCACAGGAGTCCTACGAGCAGTACTTC.

V usage is TRBV10-1 and J usage is TRBJ2-1, with D perhaps TRBD2 (6 bases). CDR1 is WNHNN and CDR2 is SYGVQD in the germline V gene (reference sequence). Trimming took off 3 bases at V and 1 base at J, with 16 bases between the two ends. CDR3 length: 17 residues. The chain's CDR3 is CASSDRGGGRSYNEQFF. The CDR3 coding sequence is TGCGCCAGCAGTGACCGTGGGGGAGGAAGGTCCTACAATGAGCAGTTCTTC.

The V gene is TRBV19, the J gene TRBJ1-1; 10 nucleotides align to TRBD1. V trimming: 2 bases; J trimming: 1 base; junction bases outside the gene matches: 13. Germline V gene lookup returns CDR1 LNHDA and CDR2 SQIVND (reference sequence). The CDR3 length is 19 residues. CDR3 DNA: TGTGCCAGTAGTATACTTAGTTTCCCCGGGACAGGGGAGAACACTGAAGCTTTCTTT. It specifies CASSILSFPGTGENTEAFF. Looking up the rest from reference TRBV19 and TRBJ1-1 gives the full variable domain: DGGITQSPKYLFRKEGQNVTLSCEQNLNHDAMYWYRQDPGQGLRLIYYSQIVNDFQKGDIAEGYSVSREKKESFPLTVTSAQKNPTAFYLCASSILSFPGTGENTEAFFGQGTRLTVV.

The chain employs TRBV14 and TRBJ1-3; weak D call: TRBD1 (6 bases). The V gene lost 5 bases and the J gene lost 3 bases, with 11 bases spanning the gap. CDR3 size: 14 residues. CDR1 is SGHDN, CDR2 FVKESK, per germline. CDR3 sequence reads: CASSLQGFGNTIYF. CDR3 DNA sequence: TGTGCCAGCAGCTTACAGGGCTTTGGAAACACCATATATTTT. Together with reference TRBV14 and TRBJ1-3, the CDR3 gives the full variable domain: EAGVTQFPSHSVIEKGQTVTLRCDPISGHDNLYWYRRVMGKEIKFLLHFVKESKQDESGMPNNRFLAERTGGTYSTLKVQPAELEDSGVYFCASSLQGFGNTIYFGEGSWLTVV.

The V and J genes are TRBV14 and TRBJ1-2; no definite D call. The CDR3 contains 15 residues. Germline assignment: CDR1 SGHDN and CDR2 FVKESK. Trimming took 1 base from V and 0 from J, leaving 9 bases between them. As DNA, the CDR3 is TGTGCCAGCAGCCAAGTCAGGATGGCTAACTATGGCTACACCTTC. Translation gives CASSQVRMANYGYTF. The full variable domain, rest sourced from reference TRBV14 and TRBJ1-2, is EAGVTQFPSHSVIEKGQTVTLRCDPISGHDNLYWYRRVMGKEIKFLLHFVKESKQDESGMPNNRFLAERTGGTYSTLKVQPAELEDSGVYFCASSQVRMANYGYTFGSGTRLTVV.

The J gene is TRBJ1-4, the V gene TRBV4-3; D perhaps matches TRBD1 (5 bases). CDR1 is LGHNA, CDR2 YSLEER, per germline. Trimming shortened V by 0 bases and J by 7 bases, and 12 bases separated the two germline ends. The CDR3 runs to 15 residues. In DNA, the CDR3 is TGCGCCAGCAGCCAAGAACGACAGTGGGTTGAAAAACTGTTTTTT. This encodes CASSQERQWVEKLFF.